This is a list of T cell receptor beta chains from one sample in a study of shared clonotypes between healthy human individuals. TCRdb's table, derived via immunoSEQ multiplex PCR, lists solely in-frame clones and lacks some. Of approximately 340,000 clones listed, roughly 70% are singletons. Sequenced sample: memory CD4+ T cells sorted from blood. These receptors were obtained from a man aged 25-45 years in good health. The CDR3 runs from the conserved cysteine through the conserved F or W. A D gene is named only where the DNA matches it firmly. Expanded clones get a size class; other rows say once, few or many, or leave the size out.

clone size,D gene,V gene,J gene,CDR3 DNA,CDR3 protein
NA,NA,TRBV2,TRBJ2-5,TGTGCCAGCAGGTCTAGATATTGGGCAGAGAAACAAGAGACCCAGTACTTC,CASRSRYWAEKQETQYF
NA,NA,TRBV19,TRBJ2-1,TGTGCCAGTAGTATCGGTCGGGCGGCGGGATTCTCCTACAATGAGCAGTTCTTC,CASSIGRAAGFSYNEQFF
NA,TRBD1,TRBV27,TRBJ2-7,TGTGCCAGCAGTTTGCAAGGGACAGAATCCTACGAGCAGTACTTC,CASSLQGTESYEQYF
NA,TRBD1,TRBV15,TRBJ1-5,TGTGCCACCAGCAGTGCCGGGACAGGGATACTTAGCAATCAGCCCCAGCATTTT,CATSSAGTGILSNQPQHF
many,TRBD1,TRBV15,TRBJ2-5,TGTGCCACCAGCGGATGGGACAGCCAGAAGACCCAGTACTTC,CATSGWDSQKTQYF
NA,TRBD2,TRBV19,TRBJ2-3,TGTGCCAGTAGTCAACTAGCGGGGAGCACAGATACGCAGTATTTT,CASSQLAGSTDTQYF
NA,TRBD2,TRBV4-3,TRBJ2-1,TGCGCCAGCAGTCGCATAGCGGGAGGATTTTCGAATGAGCAGTTCTTC,CASSRIAGGFSNEQFF
many,TRBD1,TRBV6-1,TRBJ2-3,TGTGCCAGCATTCCGGACAGGGCCTCCACAGATACGCAGTATTTT,CASIPDRASTDTQYF
NA,NA,TRBV19,TRBJ2-7,TGTGCCAGCCAACCGCCCCGGGAACGAAGCTCCTACGAGCAGTACTTC,CASQPPRERSSYEQYF
many,TRBD1,TRBV19,TRBJ2-5,TGTGCCAGTAGTACCACAGGGGGTGGAGAGACCCAGTACTTC,CASSTTGGGETQYF
few,NA,TRBV19,TRBJ1-1,TGTGCCAGTAGTATATTCGTGAACACTGAAGCTTTCTTT,CASSIFVNTEAFF
NA,NA,TRBV4-2,TRBJ2-3,TGTGCCAGCAGCCAACTGCATGATATAGTCGGGGATACGCAGTATTTT,CASSQLHDIVGDTQYF
NA,NA,TRBV10-3,TRBJ1-4,TGTGCCATCAGTGAGTCTGGTGAAAAACTGTTTTTT,CAISESGEKLFF